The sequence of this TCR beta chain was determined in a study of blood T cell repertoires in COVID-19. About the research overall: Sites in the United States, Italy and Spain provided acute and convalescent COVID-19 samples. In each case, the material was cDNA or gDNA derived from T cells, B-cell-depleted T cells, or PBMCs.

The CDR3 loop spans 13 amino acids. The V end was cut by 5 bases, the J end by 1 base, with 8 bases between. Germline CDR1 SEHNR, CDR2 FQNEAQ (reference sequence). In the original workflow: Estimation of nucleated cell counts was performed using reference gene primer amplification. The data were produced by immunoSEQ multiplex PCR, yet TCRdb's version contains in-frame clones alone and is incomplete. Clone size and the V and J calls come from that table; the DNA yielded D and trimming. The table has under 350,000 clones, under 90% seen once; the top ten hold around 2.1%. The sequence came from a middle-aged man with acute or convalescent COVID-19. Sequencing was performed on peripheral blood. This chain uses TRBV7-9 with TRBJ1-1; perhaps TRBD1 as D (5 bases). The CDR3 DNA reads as TGTGCCAGCAGCCGGGGGTCGAACACTGAAGCTTTCTTT. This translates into CASSRGSNTEAFF.